These T cell receptor beta chains were read from a single sample in a study of cytomegalovirus exposure and HLA in healthy donors. The data were produced by immunoSEQ multiplex PCR, yet TCRdb's version contains in-frame clones alone and is incomplete. The repertoire consists of about 170,000 clones, with around 80% occurring once and the leading ten covering 4.8%. The sample taken for sequencing was PBMCs. The receptors come from a man between 18 and 35 years old in good health and CMV-seronegative. CDR3s include the opening cysteine and the closing phenylalanine or tryptophan. The D gene is left open where the match is weak. Not every row has a clone size; where given, it reads once, few, many or a size class.

size	D	V	length	J	DNA	CDR3
few	NA	TRBV7-9	15	TRBJ1-4	TGTGCCAGCAGCCCACACAGGGCAACTAATGAAAAACTGTTTTTT	CASSPHRATNEKLFF
few	TRBD1	TRBV4-1	13	TRBJ2-7	TGCGCCAGCAGCCAACACAGGGGGAACGAGCAGTACTTC	CASSQHRGNEQYF
NA	NA	TRBV19	14	TRBJ1-2	TGTGCCAGTAGTTCAACAGGGACTAACTATGGCTACACCTTC	CASSSTGTNYGYTF
NA	NA	TRBV7-8	13	TRBJ1-2	TGTGCCAGCAGCTTACCTCAGGGTTATGGCTACACCTTC	CASSLPQGYGYTF
NA	NA	TRBV5-4	14	TRBJ1-1	TGTGCCAGCAGCGAAACTCAAAGGGGCACTGAAGCTTTCTTT	CASSETQRGTEAFF
once	TRBD2	TRBV7-9	14	TRBJ2-5	TGTGCCAGCAGCTTCACTAGCGGGGAAGAGACCCAGTACTTC	CASSFTSGEETQYF
NA	NA	TRBV7-2	16	TRBJ2-1	TGTGCCAGCAGCTTAATTGGAAGAGGATCCTACAATGAGCAGTTCTTC	CASSLIGRGSYNEQFF
NA	NA	TRBV5-1	15	TRBJ2-1	TGCGCCAGCAGCCCGGGTAGCGGCGGACACAATGAGCAGTTCTTC	CASSPGSGGHNEQFF
NA	NA	TRBV6-1	14	TRBJ1-1	TGTGCCAGCAGCGGCGGGGAGGAGAACACTGAAGCTTTCTTT	CASSGGEENTEAFF
NA	NA	TRBV28	16	TRBJ2-5	TGTGCCAGCAGGGGAACGGGAGTCGAGGTGGAGGAGACCCAGTACTTC	CASRGTGVEVEETQYF
NA	NA	TRBV25-1	11	TRBJ2-7	TGTGCCAGCAGAGCCCATTACGAGCAGTACTTC	CASRAHYEQYF
NA	TRBD1	TRBV5-1	17	TRBJ1-4	TGCGCCAGCAGCCGGGACAGCGCTCAAAAAACTAATGAAAAACTGTTTTTT	CASSRDSAQKTNEKLFF
once	NA	TRBV19	9	TRBJ2-7	TGTGCCAGGTCGGGCGAGCAGTACTTC	CARSGEQYF
NA	TRBD1	TRBV10-3	14	TRBJ2-7	TGTGCCATCAGTGACGGACAGGGAACCCACGAGCAGTACTTC	CAISDGQGTHEQYF
few	NA	TRBV6-5	15	TRBJ1-6	TGTGCCAGCAGGAATGGGCCAAACGGTAATTCACCCCTCCACTTT	CASRNGPNGNSPLHF
NA	NA	TRBV15	16	TRBJ2-6	TGTGCCACCAGCAGACCAGCAGGGTCTGGGGCCAACGTCCTGACTTTC	CATSRPAGSGANVLTF
NA	TRBD1	TRBV6-1	17	TRBJ1-3	TGTGCCAGCAGTGCCCGGACAGGGCCATTCTCTGGAAACACCATATATTTT	CASSARTGPFSGNTIYF
NA	TRBD1	TRBV6-5	15	TRBJ2-7	TGTGCCAGCAGTGCCGGGACAGGGAGTATCAACGAGCAGTACTTC	CASSAGTGSINEQYF
NA	NA	TRBV27	15	TRBJ2-1	TGTGCCAGCAGTTTAACAGGGCTCTCCTACAATGAGCAGTTCTTC	CASSLTGLSYNEQFF
NA	NA	TRBV28	14	TRBJ1-5	TGTGCCAGCAGTTTATACACGAGCAATCAGCCCCAGCATTTT	CASSLYTSNQPQHF
NA	NA	TRBV19	15	TRBJ2-7	TGTGCCAGTAGTCGAGTAGGAAACGGAGGCTACGAGCAGTACTTC	CASSRVGNGGYEQYF
NA	TRBD2	TRBV30	15	TRBJ2-2	TGTGCCTGGAGCGCCGGACTAGTCGACACCGGGGAGCTGTTTTTT	CAWSAGLVDTGELFF
NA	TRBD2	TRBV15	16	TRBJ2-1	TGTGCCACCAGCACACCCTCGGGCGGGAGAGAGGATGAGCAGTTCTTC	CATSTPSGGREDEQFF
NA	NA	TRBV5-1	11	TRBJ2-7	TGCGCCAGCAGCTTTGCAAAAACTCAGTACTTC	CASSFAKTQYF
NA	NA	TRBV15	13	TRBJ2-7	TGTGCCACCGGGATGGAGGTGGCCTACGAGCAGTACTTC	CATGMEVAYEQYF
NA	NA	TRBV19	14	TRBJ1-5	TGTGCCAGTAGTAACCGTGGGGAGAATCAGCCCCAGCATTTT	CASSNRGENQPQHF
NA	TRBD1	TRBV6-1	14	TRBJ1-1	TGTGCCAGCAGTCAGGACAGGGGCGGCACTGAAGCTTTCTTT	CASSQDRGGTEAFF
once	NA	TRBV19	12	TRBJ1-2	TGTGCCAGTAGTATAAGTAGCTATGGCTACACCTTC	CASSISSYGYTF
NA	TRBD2	TRBV14	16	TRBJ2-7	TGTGCCAGCAGCCAAGTTCTGGCGGGGGGCATCCACGAGCAGTACTTC	CASSQVLAGGIHEQYF